One sample yielded the 31 T cell receptor beta chains listed below, sequenced in a study of B cell selection in AIRE deficiency. The protocol was immunoSEQ multiplex PCR, while the TCRdb copy is restricted to in-frame clones and leaves out a portion. The table has tens of thousands of clones, roughly 95% seen once. Sorting defined conventional CD4 T cells as CD4+CD127+. Sequencing was done on a sample of CD4+CD127+ conventional T cells sorted from PBMCs. These receptors originate from a human donor in good health.

This clone was seen a handful of times. The rearrangement uses TRBV5-1 and TRBJ2-7, with D perhaps matching TRBD1 (7 bases). Germline loops: CDR1 SGHRS, CDR2 YFSETQ. This CDR3 spans 12 amino acids. V was pared by 5 bases and J by 6 bases, with 12 bases between. CDR3 DNA: TGCGCCAGCAGTGGAGGGGGCCCCGAGCAGTACTTC. Amino acids: CASSGGGPEQYF.

The rearrangement links TRBV7-9 to TRBJ2-6; 8 bases line up with TRBD1. The CDR3 is made up of 13 amino acids. Germline trimming cut 0 bases from V and 12 bases from J; bases unmatched to any gene: 1. Germline CDR1 is SEHNR and CDR2 is FQNEAQ (reference sequence). The CDR3 here is CASSLATGAVLTF. The CDR3 DNA reads TGTGCCAGCAGCTTAGCGACAGGGGCCGTCCTGACTTTC.

This clone was observed a single time. V is TRBV6-6 and J is TRBJ2-5, with D uncertain. The J call may be wrong; the DNA end is better matched by TRBJ2-7. The CDR3 covers 14 residues. Per germline, CDR1 MNHNY and CDR2 SVGAGI (reference sequence). CDR3 residues: CASSYSRTSYEQYF. The CDR3 region has the DNA TGTGCCAGCAGTTACTCGAGGACCTCCTACGAGCAGTACTTC.

This clone appeared a single time. V usage is TRBV5-1 and J usage is TRBJ2-5, with D possibly matching TRBD1 (5 bases). Germline values: CDR1 SGHRS, CDR2 YFSETQ. This CDR3 is 13 amino acids long. Between the trimmed V and J ends, which lost 0 bases and 5 bases, there was a span of 8 bases. The CDR3 loop is CASSLGQGETQYF. In nucleotides, the CDR3 is TGCGCCAGCAGCTTGGGGCAGGGCGAGACCCAGTACTTC.

This sequence joins TRBV10-3 and TRBJ2-7; 14 bases fit TRBD2. V trimming: 8 bases; J trimming: 9 bases; junction bases outside the gene matches: 6. This CDR3 is 13 amino acids long. CDR1 and CDR2 (germline): ENHRY, SYGVKD. Written as DNA, the CDR3 is TGTGCCATCGGACTAGCGGGGGGACCGGGGCAGTACTTC. Its translation: CAIGLAGGPGQYF.

The genes are TRBV4-2 and TRBJ1-6; D unresolved. The CDR3 covers 13 residues. The germline gives CDR1 LGHNA, CDR2 YNFKEQ. V gave up 0 bases and J gave up 13 bases, with 10 bases separating them. The CDR3 here is CASSQELASPLHF. The CDR3 DNA reads as TGTGCCAGCAGCCAAGAACTCGCGTCCCCCCTCCACTTT.

This rearrangement joins TRBV27 to TRBJ2-7; D perhaps matches TRBD2 (6 bases). The V end lost 5 bases, the J end lost 7 bases, and 18 bases lay between the germline ends. CDR3 length: 14 residues. Germline CDR1 is MNHEY and CDR2 is SMNVEV (reference sequence). CDR3 sequence: CASSPGDSSGEQYF. The CDR3 coding sequence is TGTGCCAGCAGTCCGGGGGACTCCTCGGGGGAGCAGTACTTC.

J is TRBJ1-4 and V is TRBV9; no reliable D call. Trimming left V 3 bases short and J 3 bases short, with 12 bases between. Germline CDR1 is SGDLS and CDR2 is YYNGEE. The CDR3 consists of 15 residues. The CDR3 sequence is CASSGTGPPNEKLFF. For the CDR3, the DNA is TGTGCCAGCAGCGGTACCGGGCCGCCTAATGAAAAACTGTTTTTT.

This clone was seen only once. The V call is TRBV6-1, the J call TRBJ1-6; D is perhaps TRBD1 (5 bases). The CDR3 runs 16 residues. V lost 0 bases and J 5 bases, leaving 11 bases between the germline ends. Looked up from germline, CDR1 is MNHNS and CDR2 is SASEGT. The CDR3 region has the DNA TGTGCCAGCAGTGAAGCCTCGACAGTACATAATTCACCCCTCCACTTT. Encoded protein: CASSEASTVHNSPLHF.

The chain employs TRBV7-9 and TRBJ2-3; the D is unclear. The CDR3 has 8 amino acids. Germline V lookup: CDR1 SEHNR, CDR2 FQNEAQ (reference sequence). V was clipped by 5 bases and J by 11 bases, with 2 bases between them. In DNA form, the CDR3 reads TGTGCCAGCAGCGGGCAGTATTTT. It is translated as CASSGQYF.

The genes are TRBV27 and TRBJ2-5; 11 nucleotides align to TRBD2. With V trimmed by 2 bases and J by 1 base, 12 bases remained unmatched. This CDR3 region has 19 residues. Looked up from germline, CDR1 is MNHEY and CDR2 is SMNVEV (reference sequence). The CDR3 here is CASSLTQASGRKGQETQYF. CDR3 DNA sequence: TGTGCCAGCAGTTTAACCCAGGCTAGCGGGAGGAAGGGCCAAGAGACCCAGTACTTC.

The chain joins TRBV7-2 to TRBJ2-1, with a weak D call TRBD2 (6 bases). Germline lookup yields CDR1 SGHTA and CDR2 FQGNSA. With 5 bases removed from V and 7 bases from J, the gap between germline ends came to 12 bases. CDR3 length: 13 residues. The DNA for the CDR3 is TGTGCCAGCAGCACAGGACTAAAAAATGAGCAGTTCTTC. As protein: CASSTGLKNEQFF.

The genes are TRBV13 and TRBJ1-4; no firm D call. Germline-derived CDR1 and CDR2 are PRHDT and FYEKMQ (reference sequence). Trimming pared 5 bases from V and 4 bases from J, leaving 14 bases between. The CDR3 runs 15 residues. The CDR3 loop is CASSTRRTDNEKLFF. The CDR3 DNA is TGTGCCAGCAGCACTCGACGGACCGATAATGAAAAACTGTTTTTT. Full variable domain (outside the CDR3, taken from reference TRBV13 and TRBJ1-4): AAGVIQSPRHLIKEKRETATLKCYPIPRHDTVYWYQQGPGQDPQFLISFYEKMQSDKGSIPDRFSAQQFSDYHSELNMSSLELGDSALYFCASSTRRTDNEKLFFGSGTQLSVL.

V is TRBV27 and J is TRBJ2-7; TRBD2 agrees at 8 bases. This CDR3 is built from 15 residues. The V segment lost 2 bases and the J segment 1 base; nucleotides outside the gene matches: 4. The V gene's germline CDR1 is MNHEY and CDR2 SMNVEV (reference sequence). This CDR3 reads CASSLKAGVSYEQYF. The CDR3 coding sequence is TGTGCCAGCAGTTTAAAAGCGGGAGTTTCCTACGAGCAGTACTTC.

The genes are TRBV2 and TRBJ1-5; no definite D call. CDR3 size: 13 residues. Germline V CDR1 and CDR2: SNHLY, FYNNEI. Trimming took 7 bases from V and 0 from J, leaving 7 bases between them. CDR3 coding DNA: TGTGCCAGCATGGGAGATAGCAATCAGCCCCAGCATTTT. This codes for CASMGDSNQPQHF.

The CDR3 here is CASSLARSGRPGADTQYF. CDR3 DNA: TGTGCCAGCAGCTTAGCGCGGAGCGGGAGACCGGGGGCAGATACGCAGTATTTT. The chain carries TRBV7-2 and TRBJ2-3; TRBD2 matches 8 bases. The CDR3 loop spans 18 amino acids. The V segment lost 0 bases and the J segment 4 bases; nucleotides outside the gene matches: 12. CDR1 and CDR2 (germline): SGHTA, FQGNSA.

The CDR3 region is CATSRDRYETQYF. CDR3 sequence (DNA): TGTGCCACCAGCAGAGACAGATATGAGACCCAGTACTTC. The chain recombines TRBV15 with TRBJ2-5, with D unclear. Trimming pared 0 bases from V and 5 bases from J, leaving 7 bases between. The germline V gene has CDR1 LNHNV and CDR2 YYDKDF (reference sequence). The CDR3 covers 13 residues.

The rearrangement joins TRBV25-1 to TRBJ2-7; 11 nucleotides line up with TRBD2. The CDR3 spans 15 residues. V gave up 6 bases and J gave up 1 base; unmatched junction bases: 5. Germline V gene lookup returns CDR1 MGHDK and CDR2 SYGVNS. CDR3 in amino acids: CASSPRLAGSYEQYF. The CDR3 DNA is TGTGCCAGCAGCCCCAGACTAGCGGGGTCCTACGAGCAGTACTTC.

The V and J genes are TRBV9 and TRBJ1-6; D remains unclear. Germline V gene lookup returns CDR1 SGDLS and CDR2 YYNGEE. The ends were cut back, 0 bases at V and 0 bases at J, with 13 bases in the middle. The CDR3 sequence is 18 residues long. The CDR3 reads CASSVGPPSSSYNSPLHF. CDR3 in DNA: TGTGCCAGCAGCGTAGGCCCCCCCAGTAGCTCCTATAATTCACCCCTCCACTTT.

This clone has just one count. V usage is TRBV5-1 and J usage is TRBJ2-5; 9 bases are shared with TRBD1. CDR1 and CDR2 from the germline V gene are SGHRS and YFSETQ. After removal of 0 bases from V and 1 base from J, the junction contained 4 bases not matched to a gene. This CDR3 contains 16 residues. This CDR3 is CASSLEGQGFQETQYF. DNA for the CDR3: TGCGCCAGCAGCTTGGAGGGACAGGGTTTCCAAGAGACCCAGTACTTC.

V usage is TRBV28 and J usage is TRBJ2-2; 9 bases are a match to TRBD2. This CDR3 is 17 amino acids long. CDR1 and CDR2 from the germline V gene are MDHEN and SYDVKM. Trimming at V came to 3 bases and at J to 2 bases, leaving 7 bases not matched to a gene. Written as DNA, the CDR3 is TGTGCCAGCAGTTTTCTCTTAGCGGGAGTAAACACCGGGGAGCTGTTTTTT. It specifies CASSFLLAGVNTGELFF.

The chain recombines TRBV15 with TRBJ2-3; possibly TRBD1 for D (5 bases). This CDR3 has 18 amino acids. Trimming shortened V by 0 bases and J by 2 bases, and 18 bases separated the two germline ends. CDR1 is LNHNV and CDR2 is YYDKDF in the germline V gene (reference sequence). CDR3 loop: CATSREGATLGATDTQYF. In nucleotides, the CDR3 is TGTGCCACCAGCAGAGAGGGCGCAACCCTAGGGGCCACAGATACGCAGTATTTT.

The chain recombines TRBV28 with TRBJ2-7; no definite D call. Germline V CDR1 and CDR2: MDHEN, SYDVKM. The CDR3 is made up of 11 amino acids. Trimming removed 4 bases at V and 2 bases at J, with 3 bases between. The CDR3 protein is CASSSPYEQYF. CDR3 in DNA: TGTGCCAGCAGTTCCCCCTACGAGCAGTACTTC.

The chain has TRBV6-1 and TRBJ2-2; no reliable D call. This CDR3 comprises 12 residues. Per the germline V gene, CDR1 is MNHNS and CDR2 is SASEGT. With 8 bases removed from V and 1 base from J, the gap between germline ends came to 5 bases. The CDR3 region is CASERNTGELFF. CDR3 in DNA: TGTGCCAGCGAGCGGAACACCGGGGAGCTGTTTTTT.

The V call is TRBV6-1, the J call TRBJ2-7, with 9 bases identical to TRBD1. V lost 7 bases and J lost 4; bases outside the gene matches: 8. The CDR3 extends over 14 amino acids. Germline V gene data show CDR1 as MNHNS and CDR2 as SASEGT. The CDR3 bases are TGTGCCAGCATGTTGACAGGGGGTCCGTACGAGCAGTACTTC. Its protein is CASMLTGGPYEQYF.

The genes are TRBV7-2 and TRBJ2-5; no clear D. There are 14 residues in the CDR3. The V end was cut by 5 bases, the J end by 2 bases, with 12 bases between. Germline loops: CDR1 SGHTA, CDR2 FQGNSA. This chain's CDR3 is CASSPMGTQETQYF. CDR3 DNA: TGTGCCAGCAGCCCCATGGGAACTCAAGAGACCCAGTACTTC.

V gene TRBV28 combines with J gene TRBJ2-5; TRBD2 aligns across 7 bases. Per germline, CDR1 MDHEN and CDR2 SYDVKM. J lost 2 bases, V lost 2 bases, and 2 bases had no gene match. The CDR3 has 14 amino acids. The CDR3 DNA is TGTGCCAGCAGTTTAGGGGGGGATCAAGAGACCCAGTACTTC. Translating gives CASSLGGDQETQYF.

V usage is TRBV5-8 and J usage is TRBJ1-2; 10 nucleotides agree with TRBD1. Germline CDR1 and CDR2: SGHTS and YDEGEE. This CDR3 is 15 amino acids long. V gave up 4 bases and J gave up 2 bases; unmatched junction bases: 5. As DNA, the CDR3 is TGTGCCAGCAGCCGTCGGACAGGGGGGAACTATGGCTACACCTTC. Its protein is CASSRRTGGNYGYTF.

The chain uses TRBV5-6 and TRBJ1-6; 8 nucleotides match TRBD1. The trim removed 0 bases at V and 5 bases at J, leaving 4 bases unmatched. CDR3 length equals 16 residues. Germline lookup yields CDR1 SGHDT and CDR2 YYEEEE. CDR3 sequence: CASSLDRGTNNSPLHF. CDR3 nucleotide sequence: TGTGCCAGCAGCTTGGACAGGGGGACGAATAATTCACCCCTCCACTTT.

This clone was seen just once. This rearrangement joins TRBV5-5 to TRBJ2-3; 10 nucleotides align to TRBD2. The germline V gene encodes CDR1 SGHKS and CDR2 YYEKEE (reference sequence). The ends lost 1 base at V and 1 base at J; junction bases unmatched: 3. This CDR3 has 16 residues. The CDR3 DNA sequence: TGTGCCAGCAGCTTGAGAGGGACTAGCGGCACAGATACGCAGTATTTT. Its protein is CASSLRGTSGTDTQYF.

J is TRBJ2-1 and V is TRBV18, with 13 nucleotides matching TRBD2. This CDR3 comprises 16 residues. Losses at the gene ends were 6 bases for V and 7 bases for J; bases not matched to a gene: 9. From germline, CDR1 is KGHSH and CDR2 LQKENI. Here the CDR3 reads CASSFQGLAGRNEQFF. The DNA of the CDR3 is TGTGCCAGCTCGTTCCAGGGACTAGCGGGAAGGAATGAGCAGTTCTTC.